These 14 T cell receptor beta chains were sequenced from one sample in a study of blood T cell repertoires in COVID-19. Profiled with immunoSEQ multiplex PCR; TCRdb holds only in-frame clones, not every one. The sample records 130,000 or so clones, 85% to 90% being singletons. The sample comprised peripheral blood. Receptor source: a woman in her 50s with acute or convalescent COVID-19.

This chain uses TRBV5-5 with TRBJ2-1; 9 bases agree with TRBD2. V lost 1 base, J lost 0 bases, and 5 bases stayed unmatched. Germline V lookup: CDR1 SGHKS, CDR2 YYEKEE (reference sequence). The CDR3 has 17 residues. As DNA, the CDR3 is TGTGCCAGCAGCTTGCGCCTAGCGGGGATCTCCTACAATGAGCAGTTCTTC. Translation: CASSLRLAGISYNEQFF. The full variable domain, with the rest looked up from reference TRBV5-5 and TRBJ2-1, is DAGVTQSPTHLIKTRGQQVTLRCSPISGHKSVSWYQQVLGQGPQFIFQYYEKEERGRGNFPDRFSARQFPNYSSELNVNALLLGDSALYLCASSLRLAGISYNEQFFGPGTRLTVL.

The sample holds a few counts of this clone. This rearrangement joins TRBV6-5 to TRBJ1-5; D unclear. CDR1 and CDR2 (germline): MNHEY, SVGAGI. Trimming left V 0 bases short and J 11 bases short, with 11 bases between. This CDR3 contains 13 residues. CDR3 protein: CASSYSVREAQHF. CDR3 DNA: TGTGCCAGCAGTTACTCGGTCCGGGAGGCCCAGCATTTT.

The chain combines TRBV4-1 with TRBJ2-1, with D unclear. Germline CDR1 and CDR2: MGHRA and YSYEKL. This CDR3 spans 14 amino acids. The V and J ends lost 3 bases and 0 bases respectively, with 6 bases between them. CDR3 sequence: CASSQPGSYNEQFF. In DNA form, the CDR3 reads TGCGCCAGCAGCCAGCCCGGCTCCTACAATGAGCAGTTCTTC.

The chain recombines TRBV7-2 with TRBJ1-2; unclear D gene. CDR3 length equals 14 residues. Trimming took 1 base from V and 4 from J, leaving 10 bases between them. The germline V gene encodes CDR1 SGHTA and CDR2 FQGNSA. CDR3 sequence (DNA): TGTGCCAGCAGCTTAGAGGTAGCAGCCTATGGCTACACCTTC. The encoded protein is CASSLEVAAYGYTF.

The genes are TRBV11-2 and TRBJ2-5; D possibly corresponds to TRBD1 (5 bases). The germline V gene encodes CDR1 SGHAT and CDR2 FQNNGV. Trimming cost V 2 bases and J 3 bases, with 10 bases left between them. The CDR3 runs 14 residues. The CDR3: CASSLQGLEETQYF. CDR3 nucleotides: TGTGCCAGCAGCTTACAGGGATTGGAAGAGACCCAGTACTTC.

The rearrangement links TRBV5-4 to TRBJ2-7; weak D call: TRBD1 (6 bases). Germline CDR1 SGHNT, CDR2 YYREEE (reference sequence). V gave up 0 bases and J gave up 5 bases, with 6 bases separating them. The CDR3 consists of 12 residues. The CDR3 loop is CASSLAGDEQYF. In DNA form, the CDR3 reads TGTGCCAGCAGCTTGGCAGGGGACGAGCAGTACTTC.

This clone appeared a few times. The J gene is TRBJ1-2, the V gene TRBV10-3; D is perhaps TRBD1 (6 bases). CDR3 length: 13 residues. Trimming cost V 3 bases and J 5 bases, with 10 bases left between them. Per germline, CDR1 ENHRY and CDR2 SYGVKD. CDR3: CAISETQGYGYTF. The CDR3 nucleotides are TGTGCCATCAGTGAAACACAGGGTTATGGCTACACCTTC.

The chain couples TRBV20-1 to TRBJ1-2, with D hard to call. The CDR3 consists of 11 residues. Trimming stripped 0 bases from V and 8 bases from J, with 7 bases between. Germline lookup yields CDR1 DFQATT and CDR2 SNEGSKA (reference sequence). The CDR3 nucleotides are TGCAGTGCTAGAGACACCAGAGGCTACACCTTC. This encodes CSARDTRGYTF.

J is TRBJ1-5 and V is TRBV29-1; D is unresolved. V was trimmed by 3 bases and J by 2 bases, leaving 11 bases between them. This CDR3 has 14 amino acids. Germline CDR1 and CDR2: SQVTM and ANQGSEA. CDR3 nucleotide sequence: TGCAGCGTTGAGAGACCCCAGGGCAATCAGCCCCAGCATTTT. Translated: CSVERPQGNQPQHF.

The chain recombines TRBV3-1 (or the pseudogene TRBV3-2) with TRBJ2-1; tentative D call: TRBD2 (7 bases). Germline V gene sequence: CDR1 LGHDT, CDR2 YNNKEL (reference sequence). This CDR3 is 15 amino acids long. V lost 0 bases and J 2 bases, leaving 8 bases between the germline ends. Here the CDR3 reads CASSQEGGPYNEQFF. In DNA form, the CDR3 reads TGTGCCAGCAGCCAAGAGGGGGGGCCCTACAATGAGCAGTTCTTC.

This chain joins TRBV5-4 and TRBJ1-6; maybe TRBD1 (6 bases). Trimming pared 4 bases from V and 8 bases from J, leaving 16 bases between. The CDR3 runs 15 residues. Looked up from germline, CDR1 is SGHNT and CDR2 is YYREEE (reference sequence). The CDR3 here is CASSRGSLLDSPLHF. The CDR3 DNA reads TGTGCCAGCAGCAGGGGGTCCCTCTTGGATTCACCCCTCCACTTT.

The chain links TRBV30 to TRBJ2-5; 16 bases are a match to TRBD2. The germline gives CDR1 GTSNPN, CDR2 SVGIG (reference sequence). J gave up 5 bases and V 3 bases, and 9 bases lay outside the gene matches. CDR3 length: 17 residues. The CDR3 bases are TGTGCCTGGAGCGGGACTAGCGGGAGGGCCGGTGGGGAGACCCAGTACTTC. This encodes CAWSGTSGRAGGETQYF.

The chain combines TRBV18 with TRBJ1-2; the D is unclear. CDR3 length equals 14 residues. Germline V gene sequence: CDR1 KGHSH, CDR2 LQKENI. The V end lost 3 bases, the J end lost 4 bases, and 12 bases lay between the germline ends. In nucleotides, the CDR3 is TGTGCCAGCTCACCCCTTAAGGGAGGCTATGGCTACACCTTC. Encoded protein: CASSPLKGGYGYTF.

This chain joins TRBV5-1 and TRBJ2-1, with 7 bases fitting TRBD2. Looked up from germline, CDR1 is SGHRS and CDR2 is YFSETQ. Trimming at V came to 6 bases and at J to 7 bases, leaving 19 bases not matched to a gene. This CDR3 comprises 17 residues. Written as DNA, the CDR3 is TGCGCCAGCAAGGTGGGCCGCTGGCGGGGGAGTGGAAATGAGCAGTTCTTC. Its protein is CASKVGRWRGSGNEQFF.